This entry lists 3 T cell receptor beta chains sequenced from one sample in a study of T cell repertoires in cytomegalovirus infection. Using its own MiXCR run on the reads, TCRdb lists one record per CDR3 protein. The sample lists 57,000 or so distinct CDR3 sequences, roughly 34% seen once, with 55% to 75% in the top ten. The antigens these receptors bind are not known. Sequencing was done on a sample of PBMCs, sequenced either directly or after in vitro stimulation (not recorded which). Source of these receptors: a human donor in good health (CMV status not recorded). Some clones in this sample may be carry-over from other donors' samples.

The gene calls are TRBV10-3 and TRBJ2-4, with D perhaps TRBD2 (5 bases). The CDR3 totals 15 residues. Per the germline V gene, CDR1 is ENHRY and CDR2 is SYGVKD. V gave up 3 bases and J gave up 9 bases, with 18 bases separating them. The CDR3 protein is CAISESDGVGCIQYF. The CDR3, as DNA: TGTGCCATCAGTGAATCGGACGGGGTCGGGTGCATTCAGTACTTC.

This chain uses TRBV7-8 with TRBJ2-5; 7 bases agree with TRBD2. Germline V CDR1 and CDR2: SGHVS, FQNEAQ. V lost 7 bases to trimming and J lost 5 bases; unmatched junction nucleotides: 13. The CDR3 totals 15 residues. The CDR3 is CASTPLVAGVETQYF. The DNA of the CDR3 is TGTGCCAGCACCCCACTGGTGGCGGGGGTGGAGACCCAGTACTTC.

This clonotype was detected many times. V usage is TRBV7-2 and J usage is TRBJ2-7, with D unresolved. V was shortened by 7 bases and J by 1 base, with 11 bases between the two germline ends. This CDR3 region has 13 residues. In germline, CDR1 is SGHTA, CDR2 FQGNSA. CDR3 loop: CASNPSGSYEQYF. The CDR3 coding sequence is TGTGCCAGCAACCCCTCAGGTTCCTACGAGCAGTACTTC.